Many counts were recorded for the clone carrying this TCR beta chain. The antigen remains unidentified. Germline loops: CDR1 MNHNS, CDR2 SASEGT. The CDR3 spans 14 residues. V lost 8 bases to trimming and J lost 8 bases; unmatched junction nucleotides: 12. Noted time point: newly diagnosed GD, antithyroid drugs for less than 3 months. Generation of the TCR library employed RNA extracted from PBMCs. The data derive from a study of regulatory T cells in long-lasting Graves disease. Across the study: Antithyroid drugs had been taken under 3 months by newly diagnosed Graves' patients.

Study-level results: Graves' patients with persistent disease showed TCR diversity lower than patients newly diagnosed. Persistent disease was associated with favored TRBV28 usage and with favored use of TRBJ1-2 and TRBJ2-5. Investigators studied peripheral blood only, not thyroid tissue.

Libraries of TCR beta came from iRepertoire HTBI primers plus Arm-PCR of CDR3 regions. MiXCR, run by TCRdb on the multiplex PCR reads, gives a single entry per CDR3 protein. The sample yields a few hundred thousand distinct CDR3 sequences, 20% to 25% seen once. The specimen comprised peripheral blood mononuclear cells (PBMCs), sampled at new diagnosis, from a patient treated with antithyroid drugs. The rearrangement uses TRBV6-1 and TRBJ2-3; TRBD1 agrees at 8 bases. The clonotype comes from a female donor with Graves disease. The CDR3 spells CASGGTGGVRTQYF. The CDR3, as DNA: TGTGCCAGCGGGGGGACAGGTGGTGTCCGTACGCAGTATTTT.